One T cell receptor (beta chain) is described in this entry. Self-reported history from a screening survey and questionnaire set each donor's cohort. The recovered donors of Cohort 3 showed two negative PCRs, clearance, or symptom resolution. Clones were sequenced by immunoSEQ multiplex PCR, and TCRdb holds only the in-frame ones, with some missing. The data show about 500,000 clones, roughly 90% seen once. The sample originates from a study of blood T cell repertoires in COVID-19. Overall study: Acute and convalescent COVID-19 samples came from the United States, Italy and Spain.

The CDR3 runs to 14 residues. Germline lookup yields CDR1 SQVTM and CDR2 ANQGSEA. Trimming took 5 bases from V and 2 from J, leaving 15 bases between them. Sequencing was done on a sample of PBMCs or T cells enriched from blood (not recorded which). The J gene is TRBJ1-1, the V gene TRBV29-1; D perhaps matches TRBD1 (6 bases). This receptor was taken from a woman aged 18 to 35 who had recovered from COVID-19. CDR3 DNA sequence: TGCAGCGTTAGGACAGCATATTCAAACACTGAAGCTTTCTTT. Its protein is CSVRTAYSNTEAFF.